Described below is a single T cell receptor (beta chain) sequence and its context. Its matching antigen is unknown. Germline V gene sequence: CDR1 SGHVS, CDR2 FQNEAQ. The V gene end was trimmed by 2 bases and the J gene end by 7 bases; junction bases not matched to a gene: 7. CDR3 length: 15 residues. Individual cDNA molecules received unique molecular identifiers during library preparation. TCRdb recomputed calls from the 5' RACE reads with MiXCR, one row per CDR3 protein. Here the sample spans 100,000 to 120,000 distinct CDR3 sequences, 10% to 15% being singletons. This sample stems from a study of early T cells in non-severe SARS-CoV-2 infection. Study as a whole: Chains from this unsorted whole-blood bulk RNA could not be paired.

General study points: The VDJdb matching leaned toward anti-spike CD8 responses and overlooked private and CD4 specificities.

This chain connects TRBV7-8 to TRBJ2-1; 8 nucleotides align to TRBD2. The clonotype was recovered from an adult who was a healthcare worker with PCR-confirmed SARS-CoV-2 infection or an uninfected control (not recorded which). This sample comprised whole blood, obtained at baseline. CDR3 region: CASSLRGLAGNEQFF. Here the CDR3 DNA reads TGTGCCAGCAGCTTACGAGGACTAGCCGGGAATGAGCAGTTCTTC.